A single sample is the source of the 17 T cell receptor beta chains below, sequenced in a study of blood T cell repertoires in COVID-19. Clones were sequenced by immunoSEQ multiplex PCR, and TCRdb holds only the in-frame ones, with some missing. The sample contains about 410,000 clones, over 75% of which appear only once. The sample taken for sequencing was peripheral blood. These receptors all come from a middle-aged woman with COVID-19, enrolled during active disease.

This clone was seen more than once but under ten times. V gene TRBV6-5 combines with J gene TRBJ2-7, with 10 bases that match TRBD1. The V and J ends lost 11 bases and 2 bases, in that order; junction bases with no gene match: 9. The germline CDR1 and CDR2 sequences are MNHEY and SVGAGI. There are 14 residues in the CDR3. The CDR3 region is CALRRQGATYEQYF. The CDR3 bases are TGTGCCCTCCGTCGACAGGGGGCGACCTACGAGCAGTACTTC.

The rearrangement uses TRBV19 and TRBJ1-1; D might be TRBD1 (5 bases). The CDR3 runs to 16 residues. With 7 bases removed from V and 2 bases from J, the gap between germline ends came to 20 bases. From germline, CDR1 is LNHDA and CDR2 SQIVND (reference sequence). CDR3 DNA: TGTGCCAGTAATGTATTAACAAGGGGCCCCAACACTGAAGCTTTCTTT. It encodes CASNVLTRGPNTEAFF.

The gene calls are TRBV19 and TRBJ1-2; D is unclear. The CDR3 loop spans 13 amino acids. V shed 1 base and J shed 4 bases, with 7 bases lying between them. Looked up from germline, CDR1 is LNHDA and CDR2 is SQIVND (reference sequence). This CDR3 is CASSIGPGYGYTF. The CDR3 DNA follows: TGTGCCAGTAGTATAGGTCCCGGCTATGGCTACACCTTC.

The gene calls are TRBV30 and TRBJ2-6, with 10 bases matching TRBD1. The CDR3 length is 17 residues. CDR1 and CDR2 from the germline V gene are GTSNPN and SVGIG (reference sequence). V lost 3 bases and J lost 4; bases outside the gene matches: 9. This CDR3 reads CAWSLGDRGFGANVLTF. Written as DNA, the CDR3 is TGTGCCTGGAGCCTAGGGGACAGGGGATTCGGGGCCAACGTCCTGACTTTC.

The chain joins TRBV29-1 to TRBJ1-2; 11 bases are shared with TRBD1. V lost 7 bases to trimming and J lost 4 bases; unmatched junction nucleotides: 11. CDR1 SQVTM and CDR2 ANQGSEA come from the germline V gene. The CDR3 extends over 15 amino acids. CDR3 sequence reads: CSAAQSGTGGYGYTF. The CDR3 DNA sequence: TGCAGCGCGGCGCAATCCGGGACAGGGGGCTATGGCTACACCTTC.

This sequence joins TRBV7-9 and TRBJ1-1; 12 positions agree with TRBD1. The CDR3 contains 17 residues. Unmatched junction bases numbered 6, after V lost 3 bases and J lost 1 base. From germline, CDR1 is SEHNR and CDR2 FQNEAQ (reference sequence). CDR3 region: CASSLGTGGVTNTEAFF. CDR3 in DNA: TGTGCCAGCAGCTTGGGGACAGGGGGCGTCACGAACACTGAAGCTTTCTTT.

The CDR3 DNA sequence: TGTGCCAGCAGTCCGCAGGGATCTGGAAACACCATATATTTT. This encodes CASSPQGSGNTIYF. The rearrangement links TRBV6-6 to TRBJ1-3, with a tentative D call TRBD1 (5 bases). The germline gives CDR1 MNHNY, CDR2 SVGAGI (reference sequence). The CDR3 is 14 residues long. V was shortened by 5 bases and J by 1 base, with 9 bases between the two germline ends.

The rearrangement joins TRBV10-3 to TRBJ1-2, with 9 nucleotides matching TRBD1. This CDR3 has 13 residues. In germline, CDR1 is ENHRY, CDR2 SYGVKD. After removal of 4 bases from V and 4 bases from J, the junction contained 1 base not matched to a gene. CDR3 region: CAISVQGAYGYTF. The CDR3 DNA reads as TGTGCCATCAGTGTACAGGGGGCCTATGGCTACACCTTC.

J is TRBJ2-7 and V is TRBV27, with D perhaps TRBD2 (6 bases). Germline V CDR1 and CDR2: MNHEY, SMNVEV (reference sequence). Trimming took off 5 bases at V and 1 base at J, with 15 bases between the two ends. The CDR3 has 15 amino acids. CDR3 in amino acids: CASSHLRLESYEQYF. Here the CDR3 DNA reads TGTGCCAGCAGTCATCTTAGACTAGAATCCTACGAGCAGTACTTC.

V gene TRBV9 combines with J gene TRBJ1-6, with D perhaps matching TRBD1 (5 bases). This CDR3 contains 16 residues. Germline V gene data show CDR1 as SGDLS and CDR2 as YYNGEE. V dropped 4 bases and J dropped 8 bases, with 19 bases sitting between them. DNA for the CDR3: TGTGCCAGCAGCTCTGGGGGGGTACTTGGGTATTCACCCCTCCACTTT. Protein sequence: CASSSGGVLGYSPLHF.

This clone was picked up one time. The chain carries TRBV19 and TRBJ1-2, with 8 bases lining up with TRBD1. The CDR3 contains 14 residues. The V gene's germline CDR1 is LNHDA and CDR2 SQIVND (reference sequence). With V trimmed by 6 bases and J by 3 bases, 6 bases remained unmatched. CDR3 amino acids: CASSLQGAHYGYTF. CDR3 in DNA: TGTGCCAGTAGCTTGCAGGGGGCGCACTATGGCTACACCTTC.

The J gene is TRBJ1-5, the V gene TRBV7-2, with a possible D match to TRBD1 (5 bases). Trimming cost V 0 bases and J 5 bases, with 8 bases left between them. This CDR3 has 14 amino acids. The germline V gene has CDR1 SGHTA and CDR2 FQGNSA. Here the CDR3 DNA reads TGTGCCAGCAGCTTAGCTGGCAGGGATCAGCCCCAGCATTTT. This translates into CASSLAGRDQPQHF.

The chain carries TRBV19 and TRBJ1-1; TRBD1 might be the D (6 bases). Germline CDR1 is LNHDA and CDR2 is SQIVND (reference sequence). This CDR3 spans 14 amino acids. V was trimmed by 4 bases and J by 6 bases, leaving 15 bases between them. This chain's CDR3 is CASSTKGGVAEAFF. CDR3 nucleotide sequence: TGTGCCAGTAGTACAAAAGGGGGGGTGGCTGAAGCTTTCTTT.

This chain joins TRBV18 and TRBJ1-1; possible D gene TRBD1, 5 bases. The germline V gene has CDR1 KGHSH and CDR2 LQKENI. V lost 1 base and J 0 bases, leaving 15 bases between the germline ends. The CDR3 runs 17 residues. The DNA for the CDR3 is TGTGCCAGCTCACCACTCGTCCGGGGACTTTTGAACACTGAAGCTTTCTTT. Its protein product is CASSPLVRGLLNTEAFF.

This clone is a singleton in its sample. The chain uses TRBV27 and TRBJ2-4, with D perhaps matching TRBD1 (6 bases). Germline V gene lookup returns CDR1 MNHEY and CDR2 SMNVEV (reference sequence). Trimming cost V 5 bases and J 5 bases, with 10 bases left between them. CDR3 length equals 13 residues. This CDR3 is CASSADRQNIQYF. For the CDR3, the DNA is TGTGCCAGCAGTGCTGACAGGCAAAACATTCAGTACTTC.

The genes are TRBV28 and TRBJ1-2; no clear D gene. V lost 6 bases and J 4 bases, leaving 18 bases between the germline ends. Germline CDR1 MDHEN, CDR2 SYDVKM. The length of the CDR3 is 15 residues. In nucleotides, the CDR3 is TGTGCCAGCAGCATCGTCGGCCCCCGGGGCTATGGCTACACCTTC. It specifies CASSIVGPRGYGYTF.

V and J are TRBV6-2 or TRBV6-3 and TRBJ2-1, with a tentative D call TRBD2 (6 bases). V gave up 0 bases and J gave up 1 base, with 10 bases separating them. CDR3 length: 16 amino acids. CDR1 MNHEY and CDR2 SVGEGT come from the germline V gene. The CDR3 DNA is TGTGCCAGCAGTTACTCGCGGAGGGGTTCCTACAATGAGCAGTTCTTC. Translated, it gives CASSYSRRGSYNEQFF.